The next 13 T cell receptor beta chains were all read from a single sample in a study of tumor and adjacent non-tumor tissue in lung cancer. This sample's RNA came from whole unsorted tissue. The library came from three nested PCR rounds adapted from ARM-PCR protocols. Each CDR3 protein gets one entry after TCRdb re-called the multiplex PCR reads with MiXCR. The data hold some 78,000 distinct CDR3 sequences, with 75% to 90% observed a single time. Sample: lung tumor tissue. These receptors were taken from a woman aged 45-65 years with non-small cell lung cancer.

The J gene is TRBJ1-1, the V gene TRBV4-3; 7 nucleotides agree with TRBD1. The V gene's germline CDR1 is LGHNA and CDR2 YSLEER. J lost 8 bases, V lost 0 bases, and 9 bases had no gene match. CDR3 length equals 15 residues. CDR3 DNA: TGCGCCAGCAGCCAAGACCATACTGACAGGGCCGAAGCTTTCTTT. Its translation is CASSQDHTDRAEAFF.

Note on this clonotype: Given the absence of the conserved phenylalanine or tryptophan at the CDR3 end, a read error is likely. CDR3 in amino acids: CASSPRGRAHTGELFL. The CDR3 nucleotides are TGTGCCAGCAGCCCTAGGGGTAGGGCCCACACCGGGGAGCTGTTTCTT. The chain joins TRBV11-2 to TRBJ2-2, with TRBD1 as a possible D gene (5 bases). V was shortened by 5 bases and J by 3 bases, with 16 bases between the two germline ends. Germline loops: CDR1 SGHAT, CDR2 FQNNGV. CDR3 length equals 16 residues.

Comment on this clonotype: Germline is not matched at one junction end, which may reflect a read error. The rearrangement joins TRBV29-1 to TRBJ2-1, with a weak D call TRBD2 (5 bases). The CDR3 runs 17 residues. From germline, CDR1 is SQVTM and CDR2 ANQGSEA. CDR3 DNA: TGCAGTGTTGAACGCTCCGGGGTTCTTGTAGTCCACAATGTGCAGTTCTTC. Residues: CSVERSGVLVVHNVQFF.

Comment on this clonotype: Compared with germline, one end of the junction differs, possibly owing to a read error. CDR3 amino acids: CASTQEASAANTDTQYF. The CDR3 region has the DNA TGCGCCAGCACCCAAGAAGCTAGCGCGGCCAACACAGATACGCAGTATTTT. The J gene is TRBJ2-3, the V gene TRBV4-2, with D maybe TRBD2 (6 bases). CDR3 length: 17 residues. Germline assignment: CDR1 LGHNA and CDR2 YNFKEQ.

This clonotype appeared many times. The chain carries TRBV12-3 or TRBV12-4 and TRBJ1-4; D not certain. Trimming removed 9 bases at V and 0 bases at J, with 14 bases between. This CDR3 has 15 amino acids. The CDR3 DNA is TGTGCCAGTGACATTCTCGCTCCAACTAATGAAAAACTGTTTTTT. It encodes CASDILAPTNEKLFF.

A note on this clonotype: Because it lacks the conserved phenylalanine or tryptophan at the end, this CDR3 is likely a read error. The rearrangement uses TRBV7-2 and TRBJ2-3; TRBD2 agrees at 10 bases. The CDR3 covers 17 residues. Unmatched junction bases numbered 11, after V lost 4 bases and J lost 4 bases. The germline V gene has CDR1 SGHTA and CDR2 FQGNSA. The CDR3 here is CASSSRPSGSNADTQYL. In DNA, the CDR3 is TGTGCCAGCAGCTCAAGGCCTAGCGGGAGTAACGCAGATACGCAGTATTTG.

Regarding this clonotype: At one end the junction does not follow the germline gene, possibly because of a read error. The chain links TRBV20-1 to TRBJ2-3, with 9 bases lining up with TRBD2. Germline V gene data show CDR1 as DFQATT and CDR2 as SNEGSKA (reference sequence). The CDR3 is made up of 17 amino acids. The CDR3 spells CSARGRSSGVNTDTQYF. In DNA form, the CDR3 reads TGCAGTGCTAGAGGCCGGTCTAGCGGGGTTAACACAGATACGCAATATTTT.

V usage is TRBV29-1 and J usage is TRBJ2-5; perhaps TRBD1 as D (6 bases). The germline CDR1 and CDR2 sequences are SQVTM and ANQGSEA. The CDR3 has 14 residues. Trimming took 6 bases from V and 7 from J, leaving 21 bases between them. In nucleotides, the CDR3 is TGCAGCGTCCGGGATAGGAGCGCAGGGGTGACCCAGTACTTC. It yields the protein CSVRDRSAGVTQYF.

This clonotype is labeled medium-sized. V is TRBV6-2 or TRBV6-3 and J is TRBJ2-5, with D unresolved. In germline, CDR1 is MNHEY, CDR2 SVGEGT. Trimming shortened V by 1 base and J by 2 bases, and 5 bases separated the two germline ends. The CDR3 contains 13 residues. DNA of the CDR3: TGTGCCAGCAGTTACTGGCGGCAAGAGACCCAGTACTTC. It codes for CASSYWRQETQYF.

Of note for this clonotype: The junction does not match germline at one end; this may be a read error. The J gene is TRBJ2-7, the V gene TRBV20-1; 10 nucleotides line up with TRBD2. The CDR3 covers 15 residues. In germline, CDR1 is DFQATT, CDR2 SNEGSKA (reference sequence). CDR3 nucleotides: TGCAGTACCCCTGACTCTAGCGGGAGTGGCTACGAACAGTACTTC. Residues: CSTPDSSGSGYEQYF.

The chain carries TRBV10-3 and TRBJ2-7; D might be TRBD1 (5 bases). CDR3 length: 14 residues. Germline CDR1 and CDR2: ENHRY and SYGVKD. This CDR3 is CAIGGAQLHLEQYF. In DNA, the CDR3 is TGTGCTATTGGTGGGGCCCAGTTACACCTTGAGCAGTACTTC.

In the case of this clonotype: One end of the junction is discordant with germline, which a read error may explain. CDR3 DNA sequence: TGCAGTGCTCAAAGCTGGACCTACAGTGAGCAGTTCTTC. The encoded protein is CSAQSWTYSEQFF. The chain couples TRBV20-1 to TRBJ2-1; D gene uncertain. This CDR3 comprises 13 residues. Germline loops: CDR1 DFQATT, CDR2 SNEGSKA (reference sequence).

The gene calls are TRBV11-1 and TRBJ2-3; 7 bases fit TRBD1. Germline CDR1 SGHAT, CDR2 FQDESV (reference sequence). The V and J ends lost 9 bases and 6 bases, in that order; junction bases with no gene match: 9. The CDR3 loop spans 13 amino acids. CDR3 in DNA: TGTGCCAGGAGAATGACAGGGATGGATACGCAGTATTTT. It specifies CARRMTGMDTQYF.